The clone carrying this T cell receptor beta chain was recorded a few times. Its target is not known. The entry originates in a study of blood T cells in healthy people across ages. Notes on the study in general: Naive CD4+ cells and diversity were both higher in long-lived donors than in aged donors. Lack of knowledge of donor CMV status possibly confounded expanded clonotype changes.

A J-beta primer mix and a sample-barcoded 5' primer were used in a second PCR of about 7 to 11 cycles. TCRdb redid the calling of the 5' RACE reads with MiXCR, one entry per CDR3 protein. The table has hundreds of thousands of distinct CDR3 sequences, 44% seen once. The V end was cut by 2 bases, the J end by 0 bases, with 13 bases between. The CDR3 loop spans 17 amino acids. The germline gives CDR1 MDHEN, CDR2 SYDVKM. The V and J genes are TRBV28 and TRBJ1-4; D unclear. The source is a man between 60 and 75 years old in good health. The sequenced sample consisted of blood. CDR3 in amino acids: CASSLGPVGTTNEKLFF. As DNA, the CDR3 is TGTGCCAGCAGTTTAGGCCCAGTTGGGACAACTAATGAAAAACTGTTTTTT.